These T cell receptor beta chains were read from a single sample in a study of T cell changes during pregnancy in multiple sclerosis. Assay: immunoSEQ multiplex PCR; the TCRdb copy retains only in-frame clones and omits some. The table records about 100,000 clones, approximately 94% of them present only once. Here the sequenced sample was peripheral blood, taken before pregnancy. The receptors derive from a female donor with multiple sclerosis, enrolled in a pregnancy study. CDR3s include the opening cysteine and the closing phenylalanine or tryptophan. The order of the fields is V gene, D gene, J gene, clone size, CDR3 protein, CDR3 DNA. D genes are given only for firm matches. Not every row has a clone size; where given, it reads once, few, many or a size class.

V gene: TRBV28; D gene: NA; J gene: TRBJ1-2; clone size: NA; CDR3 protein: CASTLQGNYGYTF; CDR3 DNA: TGTGCCAGCACTTTGCAGGGCAACTATGGCTACACCTTC
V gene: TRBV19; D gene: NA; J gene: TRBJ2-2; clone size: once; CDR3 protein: CATRDSLNTGELFF; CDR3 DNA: TGTGCCACCCGGGACTCCCTGAACACCGGGGAGCTGTTTTTT
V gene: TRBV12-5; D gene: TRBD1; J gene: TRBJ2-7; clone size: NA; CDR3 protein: CASGLVQMDRGREQYF; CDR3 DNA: TGTGCTAGTGGTTTGGTACAAATGGACAGGGGGCGGGAGCAGTACTTC
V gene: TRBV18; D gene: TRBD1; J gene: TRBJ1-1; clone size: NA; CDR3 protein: CASSSRAGTGVGTEAFF; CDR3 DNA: TGTGCCAGCTCATCCCGAGCCGGGACAGGGGTCGGCACTGAAGCTTTCTTT
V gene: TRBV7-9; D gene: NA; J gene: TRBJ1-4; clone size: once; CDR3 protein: CASSLVVWGENEKLFF; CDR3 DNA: TGTGCCAGCAGCTTAGTTGTATGGGGGGAAAATGAAAAACTGTTTTTT
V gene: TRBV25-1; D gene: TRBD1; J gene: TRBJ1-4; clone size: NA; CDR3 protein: CASSEVGGGKLFF; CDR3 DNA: TGTGCCAGCAGTGAGGTAGGGGGCGGAAAACTGTTTTTT
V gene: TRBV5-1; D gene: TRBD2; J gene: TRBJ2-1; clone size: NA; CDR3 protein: CASSRLAGGDNEQFF; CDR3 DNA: TGCGCCAGCAGCAGACTAGCGGGAGGAGACAATGAGCAGTTCTTC
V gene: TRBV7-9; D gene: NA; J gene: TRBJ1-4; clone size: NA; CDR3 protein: CASSLPTGFNEKLFF; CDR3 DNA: TGTGCCAGCAGCTTACCTACAGGGTTTAATGAAAAACTGTTTTTT
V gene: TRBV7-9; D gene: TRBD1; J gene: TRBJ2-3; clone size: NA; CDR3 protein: CASSLTGGTDTQYF; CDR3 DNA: TGTGCCAGCAGCCTAACAGGGGGCACAGATACGCAGTATTTT
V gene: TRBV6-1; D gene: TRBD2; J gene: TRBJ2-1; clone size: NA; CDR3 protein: CASSEGLAGFTQFF; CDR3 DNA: TGTGCCAGCAGTGAAGGACTAGCGGGATTTACGCAGTTCTTC
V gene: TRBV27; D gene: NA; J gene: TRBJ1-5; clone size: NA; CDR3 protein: CASSLVLPRGQPQHF; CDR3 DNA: TGTGCCAGCAGTTTGGTCCTACCCCGGGGACAGCCCCAGCATTTT
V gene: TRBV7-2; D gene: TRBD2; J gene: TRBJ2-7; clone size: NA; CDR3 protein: CASSPRLATSYEQYF; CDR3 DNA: TGTGCCAGCAGCCCTCGACTAGCGACCTCCTACGAGCAGTACTTC
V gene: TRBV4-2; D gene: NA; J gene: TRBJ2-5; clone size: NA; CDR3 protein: CASSQTLGSETQYF; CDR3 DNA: TGTGCCAGCAGCCAAACTCTCGGTTCGGAGACCCAGTACTTC
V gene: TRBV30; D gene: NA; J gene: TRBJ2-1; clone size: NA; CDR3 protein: CAWSVGSGPINEQFF; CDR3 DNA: TGTGCCTGGAGTGTCGGGTCAGGGCCTATCAATGAGCAGTTCTTC
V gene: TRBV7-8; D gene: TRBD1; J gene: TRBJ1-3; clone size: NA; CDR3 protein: CASSLGTAGNTIYF; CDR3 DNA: TGTGCCAGCAGCCTAGGGACAGCAGGAAACACCATATATTTT
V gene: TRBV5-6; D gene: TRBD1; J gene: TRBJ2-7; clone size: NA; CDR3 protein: CASSLEDRVSYEQYF; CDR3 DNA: TGTGCCAGCAGCTTGGAGGACAGGGTCTCCTACGAGCAGTACTTC
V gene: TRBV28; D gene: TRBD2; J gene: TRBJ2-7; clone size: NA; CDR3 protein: CASSLVLAGGLMYSEQYF; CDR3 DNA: TGTGCCAGCAGTTTAGTGCTAGCGGGAGGTCTTATGTATTCCGAGCAGTACTTC
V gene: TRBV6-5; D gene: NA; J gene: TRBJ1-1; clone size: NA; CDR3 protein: CASSQTNTEAFF; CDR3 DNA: TGTGCCAGCAGCCAGACAAACACTGAAGCTTTCTTT
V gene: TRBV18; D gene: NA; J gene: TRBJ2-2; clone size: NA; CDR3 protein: CASSPFASQFGELFF; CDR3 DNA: TGTGCCAGCTCACCGTTCGCTAGCCAGTTCGGGGAGCTGTTTTTT
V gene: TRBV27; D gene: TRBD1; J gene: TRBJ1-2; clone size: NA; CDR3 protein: CASSLSGGGYGYTF; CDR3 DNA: TGTGCCAGCAGTTTATCAGGGGGCGGCTATGGCTACACCTTC
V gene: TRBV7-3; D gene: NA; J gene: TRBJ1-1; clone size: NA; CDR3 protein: CASSLYAGTEAFF; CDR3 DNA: TGTGCCAGCAGCTTATACGCGGGCACTGAAGCTTTCTTT
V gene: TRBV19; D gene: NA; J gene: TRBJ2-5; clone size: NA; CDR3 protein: CASSIGQDSYQETQYF; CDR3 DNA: TGTGCCAGTAGTATAGGCCAGGACAGTTACCAAGAGACCCAGTACTTC
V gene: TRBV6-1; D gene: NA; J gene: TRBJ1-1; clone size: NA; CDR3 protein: CASSEEPRYTEAFF; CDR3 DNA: TGTGCCAGCAGTGAAGAACCCAGGTACACTGAAGCTTTCTTT
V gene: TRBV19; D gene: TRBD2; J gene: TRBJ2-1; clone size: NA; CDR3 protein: CASSMAGGPNEQFF; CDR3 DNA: TGTGCCAGTAGTATGGCGGGAGGGCCGAATGAGCAGTTCTTC
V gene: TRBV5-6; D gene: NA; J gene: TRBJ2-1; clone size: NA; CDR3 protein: CASSRGQYNEQFF; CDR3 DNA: TGTGCCAGCAGCCGAGGACAGTACAATGAGCAGTTCTTC
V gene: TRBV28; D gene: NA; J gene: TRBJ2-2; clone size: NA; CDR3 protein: CASRLRFSTGELFF; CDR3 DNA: TGTGCCAGCAGGCTCAGGTTTTCCACCGGGGAGCTGTTTTTT
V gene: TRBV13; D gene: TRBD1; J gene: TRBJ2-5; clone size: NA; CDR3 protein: CASSLTSGTGRETQYF; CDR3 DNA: TGTGCCAGCAGTCTGACTTCCGGGACAGGGCGAGAGACCCAGTACTTC
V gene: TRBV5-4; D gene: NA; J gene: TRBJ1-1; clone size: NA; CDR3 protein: CASSLEGSRGNTEAFF; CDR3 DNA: TGTGCCAGCAGCTTGGAAGGAAGTCGGGGGAACACTGAAGCTTTCTTT
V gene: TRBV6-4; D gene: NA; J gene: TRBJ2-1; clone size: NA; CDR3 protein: CASSDPLANHEQFF; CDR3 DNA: TGTGCCAGCAGTGATCCCCTAGCGAATCATGAGCAGTTCTTC
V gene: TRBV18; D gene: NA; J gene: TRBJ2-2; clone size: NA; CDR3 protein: CASSPLPAGTSANTGELFF; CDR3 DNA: TGTGCCAGCTCACCACTTCCAGCGGGCACCTCCGCGAACACCGGGGAGCTGTTTTTT
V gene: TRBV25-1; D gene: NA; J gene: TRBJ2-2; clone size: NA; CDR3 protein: CASSDWEDHGELFF; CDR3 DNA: TGTGCCAGCAGTGATTGGGAGGATCACGGGGAGCTGTTTTTT
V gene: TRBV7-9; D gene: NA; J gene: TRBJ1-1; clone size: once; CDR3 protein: CASSLILGPRNTEAFF; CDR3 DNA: TGTGCCAGCAGCTTAATCCTCGGCCCTAGGAACACTGAAGCTTTCTTT
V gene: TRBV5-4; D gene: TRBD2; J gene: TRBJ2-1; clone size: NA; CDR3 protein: CASSPGTSGYNEQFF; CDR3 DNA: TGTGCCAGCAGCCCCGGGACTAGCGGCTACAATGAGCAGTTCTTC
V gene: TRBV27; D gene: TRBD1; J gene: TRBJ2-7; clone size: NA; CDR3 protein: CASRNRDRDYEQYF; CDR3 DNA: TGTGCCAGCAGGAACCGGGACAGGGACTACGAGCAGTACTTC
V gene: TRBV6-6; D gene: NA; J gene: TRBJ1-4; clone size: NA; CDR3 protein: CASRAGATNEKLFF; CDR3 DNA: TGTGCCAGCAGGGCGGGGGCGACTAATGAAAAACTGTTTTTT
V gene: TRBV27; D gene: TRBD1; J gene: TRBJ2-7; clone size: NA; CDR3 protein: CASSSGFGTGLGYEQYF; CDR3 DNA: TGTGCCAGCTCCTCCGGTTTTGGGACAGGTTTAGGTTACGAGCAGTACTTC
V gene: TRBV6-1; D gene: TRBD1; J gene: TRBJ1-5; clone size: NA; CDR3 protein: CASSEAGTGRSNQPQHF; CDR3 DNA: TGTGCCAGCAGTGAAGCGGGGACAGGTCGAAGCAATCAGCCCCAGCATTTT
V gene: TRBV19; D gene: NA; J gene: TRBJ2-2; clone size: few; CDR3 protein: CASTGSGELFF; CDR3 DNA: TGTGCCAGTACAGGGTCCGGGGAGCTGTTTTTT
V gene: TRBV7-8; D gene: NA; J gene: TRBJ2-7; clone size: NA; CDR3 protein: CASSLVDRISSYEQYF; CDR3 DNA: TGTGCCAGCAGCTTAGTGGACAGAATAAGCTCCTACGAGCAGTACTTC
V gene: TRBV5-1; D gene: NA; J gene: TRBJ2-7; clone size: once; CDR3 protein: CASSLGLRYEQYF; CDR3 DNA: TGCGCCAGCAGCTTGGGTCTCCGCTACGAGCAGTACTTC
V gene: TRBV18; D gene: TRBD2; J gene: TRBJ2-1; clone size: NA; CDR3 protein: CASSRAGGYNEQFF; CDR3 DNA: TGTGCCAGCTCTCGTGCGGGAGGCTACAATGAGCAGTTCTTC
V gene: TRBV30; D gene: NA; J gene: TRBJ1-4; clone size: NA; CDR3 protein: CAWRRVGVPNEKLFF; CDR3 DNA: TGTGCCTGGAGACGGGTAGGGGTCCCTAATGAAAAACTGTTTTTT
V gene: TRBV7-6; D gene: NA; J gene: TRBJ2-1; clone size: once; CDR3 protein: CASSLAPRGRRNEQFF; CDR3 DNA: TGTGCCAGCAGCTTAGCTCCTAGGGGGAGACGCAATGAGCAGTTCTTC
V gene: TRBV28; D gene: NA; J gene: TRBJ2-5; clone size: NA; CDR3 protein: CASGGGAGETQYF; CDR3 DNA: TGTGCCAGCGGCGGCGGGGCCGGGGAGACCCAGTACTTC
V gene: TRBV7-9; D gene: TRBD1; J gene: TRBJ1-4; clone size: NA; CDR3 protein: CASSSGQKNEKLFF; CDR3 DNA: TGTGCCAGCAGCTCGGGACAGAAGAATGAAAAACTGTTTTTT
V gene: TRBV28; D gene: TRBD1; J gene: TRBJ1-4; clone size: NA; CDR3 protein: CASSLGTGGNEKLFF; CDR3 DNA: TGTGCCAGCAGTTTAGGGACAGGGGGTAATGAAAAACTGTTTTTT
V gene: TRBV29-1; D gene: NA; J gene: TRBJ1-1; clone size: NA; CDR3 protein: CSVGWPAFF; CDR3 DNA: TGCAGCGTTGGGTGGCCGGCTTTCTTT
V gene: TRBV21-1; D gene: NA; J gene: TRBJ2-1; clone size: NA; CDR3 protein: CARLGQGHINEQFF; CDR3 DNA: TGTGCCAGACTAGGACAGGGGCACATTAATGAGCAGTTCTTC
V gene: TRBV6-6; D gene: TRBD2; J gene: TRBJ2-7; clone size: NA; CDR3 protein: CASRTTREGLYEQYF; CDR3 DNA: TGTGCCAGTCGAACTACGCGGGAGGGCCTCTACGAGCAGTACTTC